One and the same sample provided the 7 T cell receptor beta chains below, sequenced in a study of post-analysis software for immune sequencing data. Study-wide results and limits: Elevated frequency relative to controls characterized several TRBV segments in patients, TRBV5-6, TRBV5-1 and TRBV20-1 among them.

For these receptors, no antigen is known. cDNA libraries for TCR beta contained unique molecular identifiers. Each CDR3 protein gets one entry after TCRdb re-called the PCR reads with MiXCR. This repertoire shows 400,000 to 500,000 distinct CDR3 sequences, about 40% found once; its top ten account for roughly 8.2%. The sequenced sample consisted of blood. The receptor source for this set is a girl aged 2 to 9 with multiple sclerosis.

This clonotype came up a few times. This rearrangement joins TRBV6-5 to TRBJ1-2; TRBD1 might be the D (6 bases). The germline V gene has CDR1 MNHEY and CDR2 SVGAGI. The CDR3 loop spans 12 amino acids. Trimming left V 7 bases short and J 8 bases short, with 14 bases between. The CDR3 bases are TGTGCCAGCAACACACCCCAGGGGGGCTACACCTTC. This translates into CASNTPQGGYTF.

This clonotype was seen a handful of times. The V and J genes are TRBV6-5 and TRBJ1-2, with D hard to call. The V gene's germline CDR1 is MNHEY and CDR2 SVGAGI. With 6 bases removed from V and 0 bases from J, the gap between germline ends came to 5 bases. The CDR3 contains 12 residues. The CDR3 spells CASSNPNYGYTF. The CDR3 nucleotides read TGTGCCAGCAGCAATCCTAACTATGGCTACACCTTC.

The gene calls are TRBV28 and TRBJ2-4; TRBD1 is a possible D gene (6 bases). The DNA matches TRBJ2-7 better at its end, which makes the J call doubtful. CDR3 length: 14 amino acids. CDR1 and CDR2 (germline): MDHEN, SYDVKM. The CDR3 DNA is TGTGCCAGCAGCTTGAGGGGGACCCACTACGAGCAGTACTTC. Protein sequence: CASSLRGTHYEQYF.

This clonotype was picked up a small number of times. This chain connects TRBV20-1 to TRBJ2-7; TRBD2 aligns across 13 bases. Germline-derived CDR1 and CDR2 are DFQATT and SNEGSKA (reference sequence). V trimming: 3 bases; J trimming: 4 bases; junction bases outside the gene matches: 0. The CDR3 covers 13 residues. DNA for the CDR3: TGCAGTGCTAGGACTAGCGGGGGGTACGAGCAGTACTTC. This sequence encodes CSARTSGGYEQYF.

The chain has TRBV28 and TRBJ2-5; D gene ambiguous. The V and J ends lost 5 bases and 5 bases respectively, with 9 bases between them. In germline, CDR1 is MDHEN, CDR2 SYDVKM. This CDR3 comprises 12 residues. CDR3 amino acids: CASSVLGETQYF. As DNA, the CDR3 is TGTGCCAGCAGTGTCTTAGGGGAGACCCAGTACTTC.

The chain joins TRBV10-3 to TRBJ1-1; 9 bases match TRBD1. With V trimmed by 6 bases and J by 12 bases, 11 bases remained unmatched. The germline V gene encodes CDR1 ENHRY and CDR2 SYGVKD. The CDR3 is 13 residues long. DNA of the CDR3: TGTGCCATCAGGGAACAGGGGGCGCGTTTGACTTTCTTT. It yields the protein CAIREQGARLTFF.

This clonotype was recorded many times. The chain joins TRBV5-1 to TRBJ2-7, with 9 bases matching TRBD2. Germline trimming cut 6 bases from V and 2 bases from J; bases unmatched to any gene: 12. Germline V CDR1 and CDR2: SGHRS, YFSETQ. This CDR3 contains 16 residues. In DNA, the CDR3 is TGCGCCAGCACTCCCAACCCCGGCGGGGGGGCCTACGAGCAGTACTTC. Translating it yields CASTPNPGGGAYEQYF.